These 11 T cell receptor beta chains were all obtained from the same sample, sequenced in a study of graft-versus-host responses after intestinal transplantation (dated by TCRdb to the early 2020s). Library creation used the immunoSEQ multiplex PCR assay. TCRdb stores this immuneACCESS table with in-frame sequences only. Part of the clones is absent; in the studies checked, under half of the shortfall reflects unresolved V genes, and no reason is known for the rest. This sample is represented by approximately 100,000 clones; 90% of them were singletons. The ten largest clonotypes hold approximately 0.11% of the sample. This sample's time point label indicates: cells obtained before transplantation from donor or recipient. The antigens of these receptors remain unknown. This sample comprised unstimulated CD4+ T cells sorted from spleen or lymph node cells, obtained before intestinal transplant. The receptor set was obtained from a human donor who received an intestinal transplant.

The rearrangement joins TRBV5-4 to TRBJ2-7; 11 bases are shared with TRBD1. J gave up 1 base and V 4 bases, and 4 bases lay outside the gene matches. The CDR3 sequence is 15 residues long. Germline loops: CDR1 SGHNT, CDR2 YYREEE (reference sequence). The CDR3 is CASSPGQGASYEQYF. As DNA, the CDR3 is TGTGCCAGCAGCCCTGGACAGGGGGCATCCTACGAGCAGTACTTC.

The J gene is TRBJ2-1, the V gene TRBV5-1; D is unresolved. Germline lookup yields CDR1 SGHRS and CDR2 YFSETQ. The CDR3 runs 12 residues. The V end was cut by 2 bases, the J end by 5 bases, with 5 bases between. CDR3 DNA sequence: TGCGCCAGCAGCTTTACGGACAATGAGCAGTTCTTC. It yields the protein CASSFTDNEQFF.

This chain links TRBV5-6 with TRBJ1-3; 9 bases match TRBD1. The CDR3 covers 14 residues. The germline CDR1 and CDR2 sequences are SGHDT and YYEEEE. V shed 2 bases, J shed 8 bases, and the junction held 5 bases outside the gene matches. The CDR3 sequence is CASSFGTGRDTIYF. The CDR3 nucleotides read TGTGCCAGCAGCTTCGGGACAGGGCGGGACACCATATATTTT.

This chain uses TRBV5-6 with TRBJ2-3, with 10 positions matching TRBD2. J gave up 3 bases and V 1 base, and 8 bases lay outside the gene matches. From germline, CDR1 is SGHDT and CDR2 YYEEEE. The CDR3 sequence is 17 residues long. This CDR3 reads CASSLRTSGDTTDTQYF. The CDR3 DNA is TGTGCCAGCAGCTTGCGTACTAGCGGGGACACAACAGATACGCAGTATTTT. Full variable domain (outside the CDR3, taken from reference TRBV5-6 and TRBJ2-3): DAGVTQSPTHLIKTRGQQVTLRCSPKSGHDTVSWYQQALGQGPQFIFQYYEEEERQRGNFPDRFSGHQFPNYSSELNVNALLLGDSALYLCASSLRTSGDTTDTQYFGPGTRLTVL.

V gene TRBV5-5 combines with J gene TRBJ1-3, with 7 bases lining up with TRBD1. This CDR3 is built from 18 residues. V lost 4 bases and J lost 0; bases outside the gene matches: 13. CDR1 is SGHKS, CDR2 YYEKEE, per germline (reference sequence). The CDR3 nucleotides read TGTGCCAGCAGCCTGCAGACTCAGGGGGGACTCTCTGGAAACACCATATATTTT. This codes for CASSLQTQGGLSGNTIYF.

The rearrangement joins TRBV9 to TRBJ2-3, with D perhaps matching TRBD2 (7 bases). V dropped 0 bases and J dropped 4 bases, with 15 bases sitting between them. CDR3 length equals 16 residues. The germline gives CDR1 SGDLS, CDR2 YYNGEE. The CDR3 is CASSVGGGADPDTQYF. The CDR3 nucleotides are TGTGCCAGCAGCGTAGGAGGGGGGGCCGATCCAGATACGCAGTATTTT.

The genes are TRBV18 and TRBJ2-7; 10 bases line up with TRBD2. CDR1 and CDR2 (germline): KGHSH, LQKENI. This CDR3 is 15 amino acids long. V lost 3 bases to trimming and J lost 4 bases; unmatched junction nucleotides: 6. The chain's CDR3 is CASSPQAGGPYEQYF. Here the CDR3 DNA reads TGTGCCAGCTCACCCCAAGCGGGGGGGCCTTACGAGCAGTACTTC.

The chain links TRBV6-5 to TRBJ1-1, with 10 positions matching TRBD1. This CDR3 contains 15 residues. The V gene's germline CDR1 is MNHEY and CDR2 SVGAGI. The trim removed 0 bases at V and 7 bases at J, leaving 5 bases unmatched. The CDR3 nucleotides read TGTGCCAGCAGTTACTCGGGGACAGGGGTATATGAAGCTTTCTTT. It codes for CASSYSGTGVYEAFF.

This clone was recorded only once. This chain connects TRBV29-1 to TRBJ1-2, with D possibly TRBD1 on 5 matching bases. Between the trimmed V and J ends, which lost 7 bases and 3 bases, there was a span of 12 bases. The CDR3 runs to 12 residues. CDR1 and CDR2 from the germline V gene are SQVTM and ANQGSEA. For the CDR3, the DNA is TGCAGCGCCCATACAGGATACTATGGCTACACCTTC. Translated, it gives CSAHTGYYGYTF.

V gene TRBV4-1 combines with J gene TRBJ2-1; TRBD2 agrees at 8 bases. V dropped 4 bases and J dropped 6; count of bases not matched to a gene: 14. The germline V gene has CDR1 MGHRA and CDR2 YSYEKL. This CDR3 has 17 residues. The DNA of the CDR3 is TGCGCCAGCAGCCGCAAGGAGAGCGGGGGCGCAGTCAATGAGCAGTTCTTC. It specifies CASSRKESGGAVNEQFF.

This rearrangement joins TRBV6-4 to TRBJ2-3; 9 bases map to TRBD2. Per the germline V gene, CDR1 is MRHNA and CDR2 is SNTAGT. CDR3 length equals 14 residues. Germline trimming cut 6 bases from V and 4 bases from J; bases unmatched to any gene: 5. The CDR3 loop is CASRERGASDTQYF. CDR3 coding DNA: TGTGCCAGCAGAGAGCGGGGGGCTTCAGATACGCAGTATTTT.